This TCR beta chain was captured in a study of T-cell memory formation after mild COVID-19. This CDR3 has 18 amino acids. J gave up 1 base and V 3 bases, and 12 bases lay outside the gene matches. TCR alpha and TCR beta cDNA libraries with sample barcodes and UMIs came from 5'RACE using constant-segment primers. One entry per CDR3 protein results from TCRdb running MiXCR on the 5' RACE reads. The table lists 55,000 to 75,000 distinct CDR3 sequences, around 30% of them singletons. This clonotype was obtained from a man younger than 35 who had mild COVID-19 (a few samples of this study predate the infection). Cell type and time point are not known. The chain is built from TRBV12-3 or TRBV12-4 and TRBJ2-1, with 7 bases that match TRBD1. The sequenced sample was PBMCs or a T cell subset sorted from them (not recorded which). The CDR3 DNA is TGTGCCAGCAGTTTGGGCGCAGGGGGATTAAGGTCCTACAATGAGCAGTTCTTC. This translates into CASSLGAGGLRSYNEQFF.